The rows below give T cell receptor beta chains drawn from one sample of a study of blood T cell repertoires in COVID-19. TCRdb keeps only in-frame clones here, not all; method: immunoSEQ multiplex PCR. The sample yields approximately 300,000 clones, about nine tenths seen once. Sequencing was done on a sample of PBMCs or T cells enriched from blood (not recorded which). These receptors all come from a woman younger than 30 who had recovered from COVID-19. Both conserved end residues are part of each CDR3. A D gene is named only where the DNA matches it firmly. The size field is filled for only some rows; it gives once, few, many or a size class.

d_call: NA
cdr3_length: 12
clone_size: few
v_call: TRBV6-5
j_call: TRBJ2-7
cdr3_aa: CASSSTRVEGYF
cdr3_nt: TGTGCCAGCAGCTCGACACGGGTCGAGGGGTACTTC

d_call: NA
cdr3_length: 14
clone_size: NA
v_call: TRBV5-1
j_call: TRBJ1-3
cdr3_aa: CASSSGVSGNTIYF
cdr3_nt: TGCGCCAGCAGCTCGGGGGTCTCTGGAAACACCATATATTTT

d_call: NA
cdr3_length: 12
clone_size: NA
v_call: TRBV10-3
j_call: TRBJ2-7
cdr3_aa: CAINIQGDEQYF
cdr3_nt: TGTGCCATCAATATACAGGGAGACGAGCAGTACTTC

d_call: TRBD1
cdr3_length: 17
clone_size: NA
v_call: TRBV19
j_call: TRBJ1-2
cdr3_aa: CASSPGPGTGGASGYTF
cdr3_nt: TGTGCCAGTAGTCCGGGGCCGGGGACAGGGGGCGCTTCTGGCTACACCTTC

d_call: NA
cdr3_length: 14
clone_size: few
v_call: TRBV4-1
j_call: TRBJ1-1
cdr3_aa: CASSQDGGNTEAFF
cdr3_nt: TGCGCCAGCAGCCAAGACGGAGGGAACACTGAAGCTTTCTTT

d_call: TRBD1
cdr3_length: 15
clone_size: NA
v_call: TRBV27
j_call: TRBJ2-5
cdr3_aa: CASSEIQGALETQYF
cdr3_nt: TGTGCCAGCAGTGAGATCCAGGGGGCTTTGGAGACCCAGTACTTC

d_call: NA
cdr3_length: 12
clone_size: NA
v_call: TRBV7-2
j_call: TRBJ2-7
cdr3_aa: CATSPGRYEQYF
cdr3_nt: TGTGCCACCTCGCCAGGGCGCTACGAGCAGTACTTC

d_call: NA
cdr3_length: 13
clone_size: NA
v_call: TRBV7-2
j_call: TRBJ2-1
cdr3_aa: CASSTSLGTEQFF
cdr3_nt: TGTGCCAGCAGCACGTCGCTAGGAACAGAGCAGTTCTTC

d_call: TRBD1
cdr3_length: 14
clone_size: NA
v_call: TRBV5-6
j_call: TRBJ1-2
cdr3_aa: CASSSDRLNYGYTF
cdr3_nt: TGTGCCAGCAGCTCGGACAGGCTTAACTATGGCTACACCTTC

d_call: TRBD1
cdr3_length: 15
clone_size: NA
v_call: TRBV5-1
j_call: TRBJ2-2
cdr3_aa: CASSLDRGPTGELFF
cdr3_nt: TGCGCCAGCAGTTTGGACAGGGGTCCCACCGGGGAGCTGTTTTTT

d_call: NA
cdr3_length: 16
clone_size: once
v_call: TRBV2
j_call: TRBJ2-6
cdr3_aa: CASSDRDFSGANVLTF
cdr3_nt: TGTGCCAGCAGTGATAGGGACTTCTCTGGGGCCAACGTCCTGACTTTC

d_call: NA
cdr3_length: 13
clone_size: few
v_call: TRBV18
j_call: TRBJ1-1
cdr3_aa: CASGGGRVQEAFF
cdr3_nt: TGTGCCAGCGGCGGGGGGAGGGTGCAAGAAGCTTTCTTT

d_call: NA
cdr3_length: 13
clone_size: few
v_call: TRBV12-3/TRBV12-4
j_call: TRBJ1-1
cdr3_aa: CASSLQFDTEAFF
cdr3_nt: TGTGCCAGCAGTTTGCAGTTTGACACTGAAGCTTTCTTT

d_call: TRBD2
cdr3_length: 17
clone_size: NA
v_call: TRBV6-2/TRBV6-3
j_call: TRBJ2-3
cdr3_aa: CASSYPVSGGSTDTQYF
cdr3_nt: TGTGCCAGCAGTTACCCCGTTAGCGGGGGCAGCACAGATACGCAGTATTTT

d_call: NA
cdr3_length: 12
clone_size: few
v_call: TRBV6-5
j_call: TRBJ2-7
cdr3_aa: CASRAGSYEQYF
cdr3_nt: TGTGCCAGCAGGGCGGGCTCCTACGAGCAGTACTTC

d_call: NA
cdr3_length: 15
clone_size: few
v_call: TRBV24-1
j_call: TRBJ1-3
cdr3_aa: CATSELGGSGNTIYF
cdr3_nt: TGTGCCACCAGTGAACTGGGGGGTTCTGGAAACACCATATATTTT

d_call: NA
cdr3_length: 14
clone_size: NA
v_call: TRBV6-5
j_call: TRBJ1-5
cdr3_aa: CASRATGLNQPQHF
cdr3_nt: TGTGCCAGCAGGGCTACAGGGTTAAATCAGCCCCAGCATTTT

d_call: TRBD1
cdr3_length: 15
clone_size: NA
v_call: TRBV25-1
j_call: TRBJ2-1
cdr3_aa: CASSEYRGGRNEQFF
cdr3_nt: TGTGCCAGCAGTGAATATAGAGGGGGCAGGAATGAGCAGTTCTTC

d_call: NA
cdr3_length: 15
clone_size: NA
v_call: TRBV5-8
j_call: TRBJ1-5
cdr3_aa: CASSLGDSRDQPQHF
cdr3_nt: TGTGCCAGCAGCTTAGGCGACTCTCGAGATCAGCCCCAGCATTTT

d_call: TRBD1
cdr3_length: 14
clone_size: NA
v_call: TRBV6-5
j_call: TRBJ2-1
cdr3_aa: CASSHNTGGNEQFF
cdr3_nt: TGTGCCAGCAGTCACAATACAGGGGGCAATGAGCAGTTCTTC

d_call: NA
cdr3_length: 13
clone_size: once
v_call: TRBV27
j_call: TRBJ2-3
cdr3_aa: CASSQPTGDTQYF
cdr3_nt: TGTGCCAGCAGTCAACCGACGGGGGATACGCAGTATTTT

d_call: NA
cdr3_length: 13
clone_size: few
v_call: TRBV7-9
j_call: TRBJ2-6
cdr3_aa: CASTHSGANVLTF
cdr3_nt: TGTGCCAGCACCCACTCTGGGGCCAACGTCCTGACTTTC

d_call: TRBD1
cdr3_length: 13
clone_size: once
v_call: TRBV5-6
j_call: TRBJ1-4
cdr3_aa: CASSRQGSEKLFF
cdr3_nt: TGTGCCAGCAGCAGACAGGGGAGTGAAAAACTGTTTTTT

d_call: TRBD1
cdr3_length: 14
clone_size: NA
v_call: TRBV7-2
j_call: TRBJ2-7
cdr3_aa: CASSMWTGVYEQYF
cdr3_nt: TGTGCCAGCAGTATGTGGACAGGGGTCTACGAGCAGTACTTC

d_call: NA
cdr3_length: 15
clone_size: NA
v_call: TRBV3-1/TRBV3-2
j_call: TRBJ1-1
cdr3_aa: CASSQDWGPTTEAFF
cdr3_nt: TGTGCCAGCAGCCAAGATTGGGGGCCGACCACTGAAGCTTTCTTT

d_call: NA
cdr3_length: 16
clone_size: NA
v_call: TRBV11-3
j_call: TRBJ2-6
cdr3_aa: CASSPTPLSGANVLTF
cdr3_nt: TGTGCCAGCAGCCCAACCCCCCTGAGCGGGGCCAACGTCCTGACTTTC

d_call: TRBD1
cdr3_length: 16
clone_size: once
v_call: TRBV6-1
j_call: TRBJ1-5
cdr3_aa: CASSGRNRGRNQPQHF
cdr3_nt: TGTGCCAGCAGTGGGCGCAACAGGGGACGCAATCAGCCCCAGCATTTT

d_call: TRBD2
cdr3_length: 18
clone_size: NA
v_call: TRBV4-2
j_call: TRBJ2-5
cdr3_aa: CASSRAPRLAGFQETQYF
cdr3_nt: TGTGCCAGCAGCCGAGCTCCCAGACTAGCGGGTTTCCAAGAGACCCAGTACTTC

d_call: TRBD2
cdr3_length: 11
clone_size: NA
v_call: TRBV2
j_call: TRBJ2-7
cdr3_aa: CASMAGGEQYF
cdr3_nt: TGTGCCAGCATGGCGGGGGGCGAGCAGTACTTC

d_call: TRBD1
cdr3_length: 16
clone_size: NA
v_call: TRBV3-1/TRBV3-2
j_call: TRBJ2-1
cdr3_aa: CASSQPGQGAYNEQFF
cdr3_nt: TGTGCCAGCAGCCAACCGGGACAGGGTGCCTACAATGAGCAGTTCTTC

d_call: NA
cdr3_length: 15
clone_size: NA
v_call: TRBV5-1
j_call: TRBJ2-7
cdr3_aa: CASSLDISTGYEQYF
cdr3_nt: TGCGCCAGCAGCTTGGATATTAGCACGGGCTACGAGCAGTACTTC

d_call: NA
cdr3_length: 10
clone_size: NA
v_call: TRBV2
j_call: TRBJ1-2
cdr3_aa: CATLTVGYTF
cdr3_nt: TGTGCCACATTGACAGTAGGCTACACCTTC

d_call: NA
cdr3_length: 11
clone_size: NA
v_call: TRBV19
j_call: TRBJ2-3
cdr3_aa: CALPFTDTQYF
cdr3_nt: TGTGCCCTCCCTTTCACAGATACGCAGTATTTT

d_call: TRBD1
cdr3_length: 15
clone_size: NA
v_call: TRBV5-4
j_call: TRBJ1-1
cdr3_aa: CASKQQGAVMTEAFF
cdr3_nt: TGTGCCAGCAAACAGCAGGGGGCAGTTATGACTGAAGCTTTCTTT

d_call: NA
cdr3_length: 14
clone_size: once
v_call: TRBV3-1/TRBV3-2
j_call: TRBJ2-5
cdr3_aa: CASSPLVGQETQYF
cdr3_nt: TGTGCCAGCAGCCCACTAGTCGGTCAAGAGACCCAGTACTTC

d_call: NA
cdr3_length: 12
clone_size: NA
v_call: TRBV10-3
j_call: TRBJ2-2
cdr3_aa: CAISAHSGELFF
cdr3_nt: TGTGCCATCAGTGCCCATTCCGGGGAGCTGTTTTTT

d_call: NA
cdr3_length: 9
clone_size: NA
v_call: TRBV20-1
j_call: TRBJ2-5
cdr3_aa: CSAGRGGNF
cdr3_nt: TGCAGTGCTGGGAGGGGGGGAAACTTC

d_call: NA
cdr3_length: 15
clone_size: NA
v_call: TRBV5-1
j_call: TRBJ1-2
cdr3_aa: CASRVLIQPNYGYTF
cdr3_nt: TGCGCCAGCCGCGTTTTAATACAGCCTAACTATGGCTACACCTTC